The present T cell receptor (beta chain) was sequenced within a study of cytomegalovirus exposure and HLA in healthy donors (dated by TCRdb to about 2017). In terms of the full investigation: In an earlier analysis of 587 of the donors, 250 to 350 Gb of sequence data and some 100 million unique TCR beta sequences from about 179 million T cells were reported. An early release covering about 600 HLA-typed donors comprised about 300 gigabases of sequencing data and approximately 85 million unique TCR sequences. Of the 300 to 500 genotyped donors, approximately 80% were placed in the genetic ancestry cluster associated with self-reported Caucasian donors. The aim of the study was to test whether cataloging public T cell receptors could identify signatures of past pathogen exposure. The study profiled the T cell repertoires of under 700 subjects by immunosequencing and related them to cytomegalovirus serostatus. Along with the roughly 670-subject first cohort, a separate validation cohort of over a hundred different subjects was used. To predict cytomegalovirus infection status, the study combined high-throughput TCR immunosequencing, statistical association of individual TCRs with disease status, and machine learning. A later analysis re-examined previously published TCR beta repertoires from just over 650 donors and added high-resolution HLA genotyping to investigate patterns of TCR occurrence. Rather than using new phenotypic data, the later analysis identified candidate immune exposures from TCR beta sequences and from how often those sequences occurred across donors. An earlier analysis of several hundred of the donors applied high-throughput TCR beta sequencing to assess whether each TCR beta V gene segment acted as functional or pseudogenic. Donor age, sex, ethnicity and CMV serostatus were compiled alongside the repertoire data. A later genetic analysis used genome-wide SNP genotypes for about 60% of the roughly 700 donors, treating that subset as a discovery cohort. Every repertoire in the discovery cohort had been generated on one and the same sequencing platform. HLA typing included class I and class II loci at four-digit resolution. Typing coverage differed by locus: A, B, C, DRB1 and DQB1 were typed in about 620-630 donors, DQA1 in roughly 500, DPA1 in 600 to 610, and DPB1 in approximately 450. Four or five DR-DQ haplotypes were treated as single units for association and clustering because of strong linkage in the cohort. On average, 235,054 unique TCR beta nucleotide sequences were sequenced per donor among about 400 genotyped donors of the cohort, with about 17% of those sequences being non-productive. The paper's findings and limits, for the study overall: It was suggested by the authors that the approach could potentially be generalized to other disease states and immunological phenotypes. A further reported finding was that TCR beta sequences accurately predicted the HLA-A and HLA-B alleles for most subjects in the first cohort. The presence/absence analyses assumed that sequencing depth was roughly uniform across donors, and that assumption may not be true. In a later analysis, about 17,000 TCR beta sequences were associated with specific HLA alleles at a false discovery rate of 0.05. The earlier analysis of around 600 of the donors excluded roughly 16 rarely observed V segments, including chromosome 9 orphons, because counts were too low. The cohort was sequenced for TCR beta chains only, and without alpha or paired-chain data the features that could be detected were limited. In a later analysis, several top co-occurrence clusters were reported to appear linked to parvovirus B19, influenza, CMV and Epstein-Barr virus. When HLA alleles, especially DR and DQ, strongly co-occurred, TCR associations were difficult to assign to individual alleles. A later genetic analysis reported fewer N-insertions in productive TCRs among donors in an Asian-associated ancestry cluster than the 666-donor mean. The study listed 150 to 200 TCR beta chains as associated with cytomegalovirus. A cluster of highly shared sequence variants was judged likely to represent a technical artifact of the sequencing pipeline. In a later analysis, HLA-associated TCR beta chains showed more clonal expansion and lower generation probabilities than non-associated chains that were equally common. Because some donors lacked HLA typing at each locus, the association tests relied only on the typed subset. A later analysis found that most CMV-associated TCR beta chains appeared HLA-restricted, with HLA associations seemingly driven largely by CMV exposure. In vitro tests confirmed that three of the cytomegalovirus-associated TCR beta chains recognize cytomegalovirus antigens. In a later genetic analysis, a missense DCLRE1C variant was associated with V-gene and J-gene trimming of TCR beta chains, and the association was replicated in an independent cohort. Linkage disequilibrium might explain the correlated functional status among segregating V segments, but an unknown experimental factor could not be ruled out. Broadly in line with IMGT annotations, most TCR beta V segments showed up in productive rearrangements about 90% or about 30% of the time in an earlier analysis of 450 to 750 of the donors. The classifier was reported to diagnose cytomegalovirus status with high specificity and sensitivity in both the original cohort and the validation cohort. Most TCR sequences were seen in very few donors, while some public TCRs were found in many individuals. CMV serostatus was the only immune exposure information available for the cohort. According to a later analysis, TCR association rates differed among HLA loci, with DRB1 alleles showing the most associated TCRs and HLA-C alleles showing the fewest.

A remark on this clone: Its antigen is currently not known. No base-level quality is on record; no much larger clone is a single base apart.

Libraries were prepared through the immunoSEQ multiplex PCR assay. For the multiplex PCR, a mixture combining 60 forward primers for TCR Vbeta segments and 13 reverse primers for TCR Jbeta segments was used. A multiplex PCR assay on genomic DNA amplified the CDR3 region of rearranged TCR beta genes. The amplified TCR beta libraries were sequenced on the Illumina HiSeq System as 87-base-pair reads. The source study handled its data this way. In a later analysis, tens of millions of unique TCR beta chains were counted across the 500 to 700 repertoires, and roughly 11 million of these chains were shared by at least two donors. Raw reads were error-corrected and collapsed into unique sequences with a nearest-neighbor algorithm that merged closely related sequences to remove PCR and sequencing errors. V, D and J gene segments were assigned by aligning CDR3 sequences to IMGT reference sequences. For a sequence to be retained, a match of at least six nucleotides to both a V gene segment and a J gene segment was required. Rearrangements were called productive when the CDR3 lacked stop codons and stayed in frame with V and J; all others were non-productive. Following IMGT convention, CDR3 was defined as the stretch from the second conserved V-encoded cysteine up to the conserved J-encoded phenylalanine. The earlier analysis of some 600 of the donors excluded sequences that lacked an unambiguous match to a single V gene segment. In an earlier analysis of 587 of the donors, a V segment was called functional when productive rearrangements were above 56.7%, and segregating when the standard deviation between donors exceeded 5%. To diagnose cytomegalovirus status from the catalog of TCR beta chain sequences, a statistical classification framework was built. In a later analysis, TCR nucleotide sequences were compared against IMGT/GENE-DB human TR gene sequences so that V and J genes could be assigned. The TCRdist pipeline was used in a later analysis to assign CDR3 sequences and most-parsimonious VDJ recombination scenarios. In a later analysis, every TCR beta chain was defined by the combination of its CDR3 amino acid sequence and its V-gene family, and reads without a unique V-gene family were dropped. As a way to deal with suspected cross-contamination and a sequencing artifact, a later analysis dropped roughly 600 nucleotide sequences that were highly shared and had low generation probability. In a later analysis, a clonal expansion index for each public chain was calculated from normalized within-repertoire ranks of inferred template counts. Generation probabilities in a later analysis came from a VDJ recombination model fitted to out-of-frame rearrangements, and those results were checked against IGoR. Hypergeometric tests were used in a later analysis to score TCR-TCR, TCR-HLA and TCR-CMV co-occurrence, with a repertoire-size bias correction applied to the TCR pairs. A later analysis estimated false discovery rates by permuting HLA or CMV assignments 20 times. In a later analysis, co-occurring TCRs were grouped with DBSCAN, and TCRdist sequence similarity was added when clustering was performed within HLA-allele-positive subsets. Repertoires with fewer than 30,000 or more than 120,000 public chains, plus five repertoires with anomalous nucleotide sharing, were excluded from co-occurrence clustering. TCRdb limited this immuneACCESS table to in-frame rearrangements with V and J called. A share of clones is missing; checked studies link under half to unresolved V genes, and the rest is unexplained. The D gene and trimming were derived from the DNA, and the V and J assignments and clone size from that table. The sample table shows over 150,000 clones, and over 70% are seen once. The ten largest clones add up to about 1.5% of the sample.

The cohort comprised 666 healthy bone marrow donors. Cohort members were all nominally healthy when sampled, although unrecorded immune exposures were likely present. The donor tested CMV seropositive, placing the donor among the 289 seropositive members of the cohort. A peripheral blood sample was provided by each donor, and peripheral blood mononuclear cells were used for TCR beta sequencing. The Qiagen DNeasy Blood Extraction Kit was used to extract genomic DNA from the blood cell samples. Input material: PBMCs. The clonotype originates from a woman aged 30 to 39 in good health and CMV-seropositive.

The CDR3 region: CASSIGYSGGNTIYF. The base sequence is TGTGCCAGCAGCATAGGGTACTCGGGGGGAAACACCATATATTTT. The chain uses TRBV6-1 and TRBJ1-3, with the D gene uncertain. A distance of 16 bases separates the germline ends of V and J, which lose 6 bases and 4 bases respectively. Reading the germline V gene gives CDR1 MNHNS and CDR2 SASEGT. The CDR3 sequence holds 15 residues, the cysteine and phenylalanine included. Here the CDR3 DNA is all that survives: 45 bases in frame from base 1.